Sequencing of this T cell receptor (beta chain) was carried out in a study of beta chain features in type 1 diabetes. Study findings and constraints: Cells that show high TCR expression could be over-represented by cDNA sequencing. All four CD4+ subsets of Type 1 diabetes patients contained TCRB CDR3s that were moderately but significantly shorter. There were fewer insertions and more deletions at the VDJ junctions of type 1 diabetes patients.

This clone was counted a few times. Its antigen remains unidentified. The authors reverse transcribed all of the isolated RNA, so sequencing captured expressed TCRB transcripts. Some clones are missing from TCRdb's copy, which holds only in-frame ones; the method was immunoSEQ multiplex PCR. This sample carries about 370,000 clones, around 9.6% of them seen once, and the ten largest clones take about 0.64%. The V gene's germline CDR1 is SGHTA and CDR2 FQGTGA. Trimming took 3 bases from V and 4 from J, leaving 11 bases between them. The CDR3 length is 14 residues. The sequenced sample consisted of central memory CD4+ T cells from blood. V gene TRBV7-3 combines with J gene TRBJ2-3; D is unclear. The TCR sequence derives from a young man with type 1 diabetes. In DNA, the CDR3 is TGTGCCAGCAGCTTCGGGTCGCCGCCAGATACGCAGTATTTT. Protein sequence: CASSFGSPPDTQYF.